The 19 T cell receptor beta chains presented below share a single source sample, sequenced in a study of cytomegalovirus exposure and HLA in healthy donors. A multiplex PCR was run with 60 Vbeta primers and 13 Jbeta primers. Produced via immunoSEQ multiplex PCR; TCRdb's table is partial and in-frame only. With 100,000 to 150,000 clones in the sample, the ten largest clones hold under 3.5%. What was sequenced was PBMCs. Receptors originate from a man aged 30 to 45 in good health and CMV-seronegative.

The chain combines TRBV27 with TRBJ2-2; 9 bases are a match to TRBD2. The trim removed 4 bases at V and 4 bases at J, leaving 7 bases unmatched. This CDR3 region has 16 residues. Per germline, CDR1 MNHEY and CDR2 SMNVEV (reference sequence). For the CDR3, the DNA is TGTGCCAGCAGTTGGTATAGCGGGAGTAGCACCGGGGAGCTGTTTTTT. Its translation is CASSWYSGSSTGELFF.

This sequence joins TRBV5-4 and TRBJ2-2; TRBD2 matches 9 bases. CDR3 length: 14 residues. Germline V gene sequence: CDR1 SGHNT, CDR2 YYREEE (reference sequence). J gave up 4 bases and V 5 bases, and 3 bases lay outside the gene matches. CDR3 nucleotides: TGTGCCAGCAGTGGCGGGAGGGCCACCGGGGAGCTGTTTTTT. This codes for CASSGGRATGELFF.

This sequence joins TRBV5-4 and TRBJ1-1; tentatively, D is TRBD1 (5 bases). The CDR3 extends over 16 amino acids. V dropped 4 bases and J dropped 1 base, with 17 bases sitting between them. Germline V lookup: CDR1 SGHNT, CDR2 YYREEE (reference sequence). CDR3 sequence: CASSPPGDRQNTEAFF. The CDR3 bases are TGTGCCAGCAGCCCGCCGGGGGATCGGCAGAACACTGAAGCTTTCTTT.

The chain recombines TRBV5-6 with TRBJ2-2, with D perhaps matching TRBD2 (5 bases). With 4 bases removed from V and 3 bases from J, the gap between germline ends came to 13 bases. CDR3 size: 15 residues. Germline V gene data show CDR1 as SGHDT and CDR2 as YYEEEE. The CDR3 DNA reads as TGTGCCAGCAGCCAGTGGGGAGTCGACACCGGGGAGCTGTTTTTT. As protein: CASSQWGVDTGELFF.

This chain uses TRBV7-9 with TRBJ1-2; 7 bases are a match to TRBD1. The CDR3 spans 14 residues. Germline trimming cut 2 bases from V and 2 bases from J; bases unmatched to any gene: 2. Germline loops: CDR1 SEHNR, CDR2 FQNEAQ (reference sequence). In DNA form, the CDR3 reads TGTGCCAGCAGCTTAACACAGGGGAACTATGGCTACACCTTC. It codes for CASSLTQGNYGYTF.

The chain has TRBV15 and TRBJ2-7, with 8 positions matching TRBD1. Germline CDR1 is LNHNV and CDR2 is YYDKDF (reference sequence). The CDR3 spans 15 residues. Trimming cost V 0 bases and J 2 bases; bases outside gene matches: 3. This CDR3 is CATSRDGTGAYEQYF. As DNA, the CDR3 is TGTGCCACCAGCAGAGATGGGACAGGAGCCTACGAGCAGTACTTC.

This sequence joins TRBV5-1 and TRBJ2-1; 8 bases are shared with TRBD2. The CDR3 loop spans 14 amino acids. Germline CDR1 reads SGHRS; CDR2 reads YFSETQ. J was trimmed by 10 bases and V by 4 bases; bases with no gene match: 10. The CDR3 DNA reads as TGCGCCAGCAGCATCGGAGCGGGAGTTGAAGAGCAGTTCTTC. Its protein product is CASSIGAGVEEQFF.

This chain joins TRBV6-6 and TRBJ1-6; perhaps TRBD1 as D (5 bases). The CDR3 loop spans 15 amino acids. V was pared by 4 bases and J by 9 bases, with 16 bases between. Germline assignment: CDR1 MNHNY and CDR2 SVGAGI (reference sequence). CDR3 region: CASSFQRGLISPLHF. DNA for the CDR3: TGTGCCAGCAGTTTTCAGAGGGGACTAATTTCACCCCTCCACTTT.

The V and J genes are TRBV5-1 and TRBJ1-3, with a weak D call TRBD1 (6 bases). This CDR3 has 15 residues. V dropped 4 bases and J dropped 4 bases, with 15 bases sitting between them. Looked up from germline, CDR1 is SGHRS and CDR2 is YFSETQ. The CDR3, as DNA: TGCGCCAGCAGCAGAGAACAGGGATGGGGAAACACCATATATTTT. This codes for CASSREQGWGNTIYF.

The V gene is TRBV6-5, the J gene TRBJ2-1; 9 bases agree with TRBD1. CDR1 and CDR2 from the germline V gene are MNHEY and SVGAGI. This CDR3 spans 12 amino acids. V shed 5 bases and J 13 bases; nucleotides not matched to a gene: 6. The CDR3 sequence is CASSLTGGEQFF. The CDR3 nucleotides are TGTGCCAGCAGTCTAACAGGGGGCGAACAGTTCTTC.

This chain joins TRBV7-3 and TRBJ2-3; D is perhaps TRBD2 (6 bases). The CDR3 contains 13 residues. The V gene lost 3 bases and the J gene lost 5 bases, with 9 bases spanning the gap. Germline values: CDR1 SGHTA, CDR2 FQGTGA. CDR3 sequence: CASSLSSGDTQYF. The CDR3 DNA reads as TGTGCCAGCAGCTTGAGTAGCGGAGATACGCAGTATTTT.

The chain is built from TRBV18 and TRBJ2-7; maybe TRBD1 (5 bases). This CDR3 is 13 amino acids long. V was trimmed by 2 bases and J by 2 bases, leaving 7 bases between them. CDR1 is KGHSH and CDR2 is LQKENI in the germline V gene. The CDR3 nucleotides are TGTGCCAGCTCACCAGAGGACACCTACGAGCAGTACTTC. It is translated as CASSPEDTYEQYF.

J is TRBJ1-1 and V is TRBV10-2; the D is unclear. The germline V gene encodes CDR1 WSHSY and CDR2 SAAADI. The V gene lost 5 bases and the J gene lost 3 bases, with 4 bases spanning the gap. The CDR3 loop spans 11 amino acids. The CDR3 loop reads CASSRDTEAFF. In DNA, the CDR3 is TGCGCCAGCAGTAGAGACACTGAAGCTTTCTTT.

V gene TRBV11-2 combines with J gene TRBJ1-2; D might be TRBD1 (5 bases). V lost 5 bases and J lost 2, with 12 bases in between. The germline gives CDR1 SGHAT, CDR2 FQNNGV. The CDR3 covers 14 residues. CDR3 in amino acids: CASSPLGGNYGYTF. CDR3 DNA sequence: TGTGCCAGCAGCCCTCTGGGGGGGAACTATGGCTACACCTTC.

Note on this clone: Other DNA variants within this sample encode the same CDR3. The chain carries TRBV12-1 and TRBJ1-1; the table's D gene call, TRBD1, was not cross checked with the DNA. TRBV12-1 is assigned pseudogene status. CDR3 length equals 16 residues. This chain's CDR3 is CASSCSQGLGNTEAFF. The CDR3 bases are TGTGCCAGCAGCTGTTCTCAGGGATTGGGGAACACTGAAGCTTTCTTT.

V and J are TRBV6-9 and TRBJ2-5, with D maybe TRBD1 (6 bases). Germline V gene data show CDR1 as MNHGY and CDR2 as SVAAGI. The CDR3 is made up of 13 amino acids. Trimming removed 7 bases at V and 11 bases at J, with 20 bases between. CDR3: CASIDRRRGEQYF. As DNA, the CDR3 is TGTGCCAGCATCGACAGGCGACGGGGTGAGCAGTACTTC.

The V gene is TRBV5-6, the J gene TRBJ2-7, with 9 nucleotides matching TRBD2. The CDR3 loop spans 14 amino acids. The germline V gene encodes CDR1 SGHDT and CDR2 YYEEEE. J lost 3 bases, V lost 2 bases, and 3 bases had no gene match. The CDR3 sequence is CASSFGTSIYEQYF. DNA of the CDR3: TGTGCCAGCAGCTTTGGGACTAGCATCTACGAGCAGTACTTC.

V gene TRBV28 combines with J gene TRBJ1-2, with 7 bases aligning to TRBD1. This CDR3 is built from 14 residues. The germline V gene has CDR1 MDHEN and CDR2 SYDVKM. The V and J ends lost 8 bases and 5 bases, in that order; junction bases with no gene match: 11. The CDR3 DNA reads as TGTGCCAGCGGGACAGTACCCGTCCGATATGGCTACACCTTC. Its translation is CASGTVPVRYGYTF.

The chain employs TRBV5-1 and TRBJ1-1, with D possibly matching TRBD1 (5 bases). Germline V gene lookup returns CDR1 SGHRS and CDR2 YFSETQ. Trimming removed 2 bases at V and 5 bases at J, with 13 bases between. There are 14 residues in the CDR3. Here the CDR3 DNA reads TGCGCCAGCAGCTTCGACGGGGGTAGGACTGAAGCTTTCTTT. This encodes CASSFDGGRTEAFF.